The 30 T cell receptor beta chains in this list originate from one sample, sequenced in a study of beta chain features in type 1 diabetes. Study observations and caveats: Type 1 diabetes patients showed a moderate but significant shortening of TCRB CDR3s in all four CD4+ subsets.

The study reverse transcribed the entire isolated RNA, so it sequenced expressed TCRB transcripts. Assay: immunoSEQ multiplex PCR; the TCRdb copy retains only in-frame clones and omits some. The data hold 600,000 to 700,000 clones, with roughly 13% observed a single time. No antigen has been identified for these receptors. What was sequenced was naive CD4+ T cells from blood. These receptors all stem from a young man with type 1 diabetes.

This CDR3 is CASSPGTGVYEQYF. In nucleotides, the CDR3 is TGCGCCAGCAGCCCCGGGACAGGGGTGTACGAGCAGTACTTC. This sequence joins TRBV10-1 and TRBJ2-7; TRBD1 matches at 10 bases. The CDR3 sequence is 14 residues long. Germline lookup yields CDR1 WNHNN and CDR2 SYGVQD (reference sequence). V trimming: 6 bases; J trimming: 4 bases; junction bases outside the gene matches: 6.

The rearrangement links TRBV7-9 to TRBJ2-1; D gene unclear. There are 14 residues in the CDR3. The germline V gene has CDR1 SEHNR and CDR2 FQNEAQ (reference sequence). Trimming left V 0 bases short and J 9 bases short, with 12 bases between. CDR3 sequence: CASSLAVQDVEQFF. CDR3 in DNA: TGTGCCAGCAGCTTAGCGGTCCAGGACGTTGAGCAGTTCTTC.

The J gene is TRBJ1-4, the V gene TRBV27; 7 bases align to TRBD1. V was clipped by 8 bases and J by 4 bases; unmatched bases: 13. The CDR3 loop spans 16 amino acids. Germline CDR1 reads MNHEY; CDR2 reads SMNVEV (reference sequence). CDR3 residues: CASGEGGGRSNEKLFF. The CDR3 coding sequence is TGTGCCAGCGGAGAGGGAGGGGGCCGGAGTAATGAAAAACTGTTTTTT.

The genes are TRBV5-4 and TRBJ2-2; D is uncertain. V lost 2 bases to trimming and J lost 2 bases, with 10 bases between them. The CDR3 has 15 amino acids. Germline-derived CDR1 and CDR2 are SGHNT and YYREEE (reference sequence). The CDR3 DNA is TGTGCCAGCAGCTTAAGGCAGCTTAACACCGGGGAGCTGTTTTTT. The encoded protein is CASSLRQLNTGELFF. The complete variable domain, with remaining parts taken from reference TRBV5-4 and TRBJ2-2, reads ETGVTQSPTHLIKTRGQQVTLRCSSQSGHNTVSWYQQALGQGPQFIFQYYREEENGRGNFPPRFSGLQFPNYSSELNVNALELDDSALYLCASSLRQLNTGELFFGEGSRLTVL.

The table lists this clone with a few counts. This sequence joins TRBV5-1 and TRBJ2-3, with D perhaps TRBD1 (5 bases). Germline V gives CDR1 SGHRS, CDR2 YFSETQ. CDR3 length: 15 residues. V was clipped by 0 bases and J by 1 base, with 9 bases between them. The CDR3 protein is CASSLVSTGTDTQYF. CDR3 DNA sequence: TGCGCCAGCAGCTTGGTCTCGACAGGCACAGATACGCAGTATTTT.

This chain links TRBV5-1 with TRBJ2-3; D may match TRBD1 or TRBD2 (7 bases each). Trimming pared 5 bases from V and 0 bases from J, leaving 13 bases between. The CDR3 spans 15 residues. The germline V gene encodes CDR1 SGHRS and CDR2 YFSETQ. The CDR3 reads CASRWGGQSTDTQYF. The CDR3 DNA reads as TGCGCCAGCAGATGGGGGGGACAGAGCACAGATACGCAGTATTTT.

This clone was recorded many times. Other DNA sequences from this sample encode an identical CDR3 as well. The gene calls are TRBV27 and TRBJ2-5, with D hard to call. The CDR3 totals 11 residues. Germline CDR1 is MNHEY and CDR2 is SMNVEV (reference sequence). Trimming removed 3 bases at V and 4 bases at J, with 3 bases between. The CDR3 spells CASSLGETQYF. The CDR3 bases are TGTGCCAGCAGTTTGGGAGAGACCCAGTACTTC.

Only a few counts were recorded for this clone. The chain joins TRBV18 to TRBJ1-5, with D uncertain. From germline, CDR1 is KGHSH and CDR2 LQKENI. Deletions cut 3 bases from V and 5 bases from J, with 8 bases between. This CDR3 contains 13 residues. In DNA, the CDR3 is TGTGCCAGCTCACCGGAGAGGGATCAGCCCCAGCATTTT. Its translation: CASSPERDQPQHF.

This clone showed up just a few times. This rearrangement joins TRBV14 to TRBJ2-2; 8 nucleotides match TRBD1. V lost 4 bases, J lost 8 bases, and 3 bases stayed unmatched. The CDR3 runs to 13 residues. Germline CDR1 and CDR2: SGHDN and FVKESK. CDR3 sequence (DNA): TGTGCCAGCAGCCGACAGGGGAATGGGGAGCTGTTTTTT. Residues: CASSRQGNGELFF.

V usage is TRBV30 and J usage is TRBJ1-4; the D gene is possibly TRBD1 (5 bases). The length of the CDR3 is 12 residues. V was clipped by 3 bases and J by 8 bases, with 10 bases between them. The germline CDR1 and CDR2 sequences are GTSNPN and SVGIG (reference sequence). The CDR3 is CAWRGLSEKLFF. The DNA for the CDR3 is TGTGCCTGGAGGGGACTATCGGAAAAACTGTTTTTT.

This clone was seen a handful of times. The V call is TRBV15, the J call TRBJ2-1; weak D call: TRBD2 (5 bases). CDR1 is LNHNV, CDR2 YYDKDF, per germline (reference sequence). The CDR3 is made up of 16 amino acids. Trimming took off 0 bases at V and 1 base at J, with 10 bases between the two ends. CDR3 residues: CATSRDEGRSYNEQFF. As DNA, the CDR3 is TGTGCCACCAGCAGAGATGAGGGCAGATCCTACAATGAGCAGTTCTTC.

The rearrangement uses TRBV28 and TRBJ2-6, with D uncertain. The CDR3 sequence is 14 residues long. The germline V gene has CDR1 MDHEN and CDR2 SYDVKM. V gave up 3 bases and J gave up 2 bases, with 5 bases separating them. The chain's CDR3 is CASSLVTGANVLTF. DNA of the CDR3: TGTGCCAGCAGTTTGGTAACTGGGGCCAACGTCCTGACTTTC.

This chain uses TRBV6-6 with TRBJ2-7, with 10 bases identical to TRBD1. The CDR3 is 14 residues long. Germline trimming cut 7 bases from V and 4 bases from J; bases unmatched to any gene: 7. Germline CDR1 is MNHNY and CDR2 is SVGAGI (reference sequence). The DNA of the CDR3 is TGTGCCAGCACGACAGGGACAGGGGTATACGAGCAGTACTTC. Translating it yields CASTTGTGVYEQYF.

For this clone: The same CDR3 can be traced to other DNA sequences in this sample. This chain connects TRBV2 to TRBJ2-1; D is unclear. The V end was cut by 4 bases, the J end by 3 bases, with 4 bases between. CDR1 and CDR2 from the germline V gene are SNHLY and FYNNEI. The CDR3 spans 12 residues. The CDR3 protein is CASSGDYNEQFF. Here the CDR3 DNA reads TGTGCCAGCAGTGGTGACTACAATGAGCAGTTCTTC.

This clone was counted between two and nine times. The genes are TRBV7-2 and TRBJ2-1; 7 bases are a match to TRBD2. The trim removed 5 bases at V and 3 bases at J, leaving 10 bases unmatched. CDR1 is SGHTA, CDR2 FQGNSA, per germline. This CDR3 has 16 amino acids. This CDR3 is CASSRLSGPDYNEQFF. CDR3 DNA sequence: TGTGCCAGCAGCAGACTTAGCGGGCCCGACTACAATGAGCAGTTCTTC.

The chain links TRBV7-2 to TRBJ2-7, with D perhaps TRBD2 (5 bases). Trimming left V 3 bases short and J 2 bases short, with 8 bases between. The CDR3 has 13 residues. In germline, CDR1 is SGHTA, CDR2 FQGNSA. CDR3 DNA sequence: TGTGCCAGCAGCTTTTCTAGCACCTACGAGCAGTACTTC. This sequence encodes CASSFSSTYEQYF.

The chain links TRBV7-2 to TRBJ1-5, with D uncertain. Trimming took 6 bases from V and 0 from J, leaving 12 bases between them. Germline V lookup: CDR1 SGHTA, CDR2 FQGNSA. CDR3 length: 15 residues. The CDR3 nucleotides are TGTGCCAGCAGAAGGGATGACACTAGCAATCAGCCCCAGCATTTT. Its translation: CASRRDDTSNQPQHF.

This clone appeared a few times. The sample holds other DNA sequences that translate to the same CDR3. The chain has TRBV7-6 and TRBJ1-3; the D is unclear. This CDR3 comprises 12 residues. The germline V and J ends were trimmed by 5 bases and 0 bases, with 2 bases remaining between them. Germline CDR1 is SGHVS and CDR2 is FNYEAQ. The CDR3 DNA is TGTGCCAGCAGCCTCTCTGGAAACACCATATATTTT. This encodes CASSLSGNTIYF.

This clone was picked up a small number of times. V and J are TRBV6-6 and TRBJ2-1, with 11 bases that match TRBD1. Germline-derived CDR1 and CDR2 are MNHNY and SVGAGI (reference sequence). V was pared by 6 bases and J by 5 bases, with 0 bases of the junction left unmatched. The CDR3 extends over 13 amino acids. This chain's CDR3 is CASRDRGHNEQFF. The CDR3 DNA sequence: TGTGCCAGCAGGGACAGGGGGCACAATGAGCAGTTCTTC.

The V and J genes are TRBV29-1 and TRBJ2-5, with 15 bases that match TRBD2. CDR1 and CDR2 from the germline V gene are SQVTM and ANQGSEA. V shed 5 bases, J shed 0 bases, and the junction held 7 bases outside the gene matches. This CDR3 spans 17 amino acids. CDR3 DNA sequence: TGCAGCGTTCCTGGGACTAGCGGGGGGCTATACCAAGAGACCCAGTACTTC. Translating gives CSVPGTSGGLYQETQYF.

The V call is TRBV7-3, the J call TRBJ2-5; TRBD2 aligns across 7 bases. V lost 1 base to trimming and J lost 2 bases; unmatched junction nucleotides: 1. Germline V gene sequence: CDR1 SGHTA, CDR2 FQGTGA. The CDR3 contains 14 residues. Here the CDR3 DNA reads TGTGCCAGCAGCTTAATCGGGGGGCAAGAGACCCAGTACTTC. As protein: CASSLIGGQETQYF.

The CDR3 here is CSVSDRVLYEQYF. Here the CDR3 DNA reads TGCAGCGTCTCGGACAGGGTCCTCTACGAGCAGTACTTC. The rearrangement uses TRBV29-1 and TRBJ2-7; 8 bases line up with TRBD1. Germline V CDR1 and CDR2: SQVTM, ANQGSEA. The length of the CDR3 is 13 residues. V was pared by 6 bases and J by 3 bases, with 7 bases of the junction left unmatched.

V and J are TRBV7-2 and TRBJ1-3; maybe TRBD1 (5 bases). V was cut by 5 bases and J by 4 bases, with 15 bases left in between. Germline V lookup: CDR1 SGHTA, CDR2 FQGNSA. The CDR3 covers 15 residues. In DNA, the CDR3 is TGTGCCAGCAGCCCCGGGACTCCGCTCGGAAACACCATATATTTT. Translation: CASSPGTPLGNTIYF. The entire variable domain, with the rest obtained from reference TRBV7-2 and TRBJ1-3, is as follows: GAGVSQSPSNKVTEKGKDVELRCDPISGHTALYWYRQSLGQGLEFLIYFQGNSAPDKSGLPSDRFSAERTGGSVSTLTIQRTQQEDSAVYLCASSPGTPLGNTIYFGEGSWLTVV.

V gene TRBV18 combines with J gene TRBJ1-1; 9 bases line up with TRBD1. CDR3 length equals 15 residues. J gave up 4 bases and V 6 bases, and 9 bases lay outside the gene matches. CDR1 is KGHSH and CDR2 is LQKENI in the germline V gene. CDR3 DNA: TGTGCCAGCTCGCTCAACAGGGGGCTGGGCACTGAAGCTTTCTTT. It encodes CASSLNRGLGTEAFF.

This clone was observed a handful of times. V gene TRBV13 combines with J gene TRBJ2-3; D gene unclear. This CDR3 is 14 amino acids long. V was shortened by 1 base and J by 0 bases, with 5 bases between the two germline ends. The germline V gene has CDR1 PRHDT and CDR2 FYEKMQ (reference sequence). The CDR3 region has the DNA TGTGCCAGCAGCTTAGAGGGCAGCACAGATACGCAGTATTTT. Its translation: CASSLEGSTDTQYF.

This clone was detected only a few times. This chain uses TRBV6-5 with TRBJ1-1, with D tentatively TRBD1 (5 bases). The CDR3 loop spans 16 amino acids. Germline-derived CDR1 and CDR2 are MNHEY and SVGAGI. V shed 0 bases and J shed 3 bases, with 14 bases lying between them. The CDR3 here is CASSYSRQPRDTEAFF. The DNA for the CDR3 is TGTGCCAGCAGTTACTCGAGACAGCCGAGGGACACTGAAGCTTTCTTT.

The J gene is TRBJ1-2, the V gene TRBV13; TRBD1 might be the D (6 bases). The ends were cut back, 5 bases at V and 8 bases at J, with 21 bases in the middle. The CDR3 has 15 amino acids. Germline CDR1 and CDR2: PRHDT and FYEKMQ (reference sequence). CDR3 nucleotide sequence: TGTGCCAGCAGCCCCGGGACACTACACCTTGGGGGCTACACCTTC. This codes for CASSPGTLHLGGYTF. Together with reference TRBV13 and TRBJ1-2, the CDR3 gives the full variable domain: AAGVIQSPRHLIKEKRETATLKCYPIPRHDTVYWYQQGPGQDPQFLISFYEKMQSDKGSIPDRFSAQQFSDYHSELNMSSLELGDSALYFCASSPGTLHLGGYTFGSGTRLTVV.

The chain employs TRBV7-8 and TRBJ2-1, with D possibly called TRBD1 or TRBD2 (5 bases each). V lost 4 bases to trimming and J lost 0 bases, with 16 bases between them. This CDR3 is 17 amino acids long. Germline CDR1 is SGHVS and CDR2 is FQNEAQ. The CDR3 reads CASSSQGPGPSYNEQFF. Here the CDR3 DNA reads TGTGCCAGCAGCTCGCAGGGTCCGGGACCCTCCTACAATGAGCAGTTCTTC. Filled out from reference TRBV7-8 and TRBJ2-1, the complete variable domain reads GAGVSQSPRYKVAKRGQDVALRCDPISGHVSLFWYQQALGQGPEFLTYFQNEAQLDKSGLPSDRFFAERPEGSVSTLKIQRTQQEDSAVYLCASSSQGPGPSYNEQFFGPGTRLTVL.

CDR3 amino acids: CASSSSGTLNEQFF. The CDR3 DNA follows: TGTGCCAGCAGCTCGTCCGGGACTCTCAATGAGCAGTTCTTC. The chain recombines TRBV7-9 with TRBJ2-1; perhaps TRBD2 as D (6 bases). Germline CDR1 is SEHNR and CDR2 is FQNEAQ (reference sequence). V was cut by 4 bases and J by 6 bases, with 13 bases left in between. The CDR3 contains 14 residues.

CDR3 DNA: TGTGCCAGCAGCGTGACAGGGAACAATTCACCCCTCCACTTT. Translating gives CASSVTGNNSPLHF. This chain joins TRBV7-9 and TRBJ1-6, with TRBD1 matching 7 bases. The CDR3 is 14 amino acids. After removal of 5 bases from V and 7 bases from J, the junction contained 5 bases not matched to a gene. Germline CDR1 SEHNR, CDR2 FQNEAQ (reference sequence).